This T cell receptor beta chain was identified in a study of radiotherapy plus CTLA-4 blockade in lung cancer. Study in general: Objective responses were recorded in 15% to 20% of patients, with disease control recorded in 25% to 35%. Findings of the study overall: In blood, TCR clones derived from the tumor expanded after radiotherapy plus ipilimumab. Interferon-beta, together with early blood T cell clone dynamics, reportedly best predicted response.

The table came from immunoSEQ multiplex PCR; TCRdb's copy has only in-frame clones and leaves some out. The sample holds tens of thousands of clones, around nine tenths seen once. CDR3 size: 12 residues. The V gene end was trimmed by 5 bases and the J gene end by 8 bases; junction bases not matched to a gene: 5. The V gene's germline CDR1 is SGHNT and CDR2 YENEEA. Lung cancer patients with chemo-refractory metastatic non-small-cell disease were given focal radiation plus CTLA-4 blockade with ipilimumab. To note about this clone: Its cognate antigen is unknown.

This clonotype was obtained from a human donor with non-small cell lung cancer whose response to radiotherapy plus ipilimumab could not be evaluated. Sequencing was performed on peripheral blood, taken from a patient treated with radiotherapy plus ipilimumab. V and J are TRBV11-3 and TRBJ1-2; TRBD1 agrees at 7 bases. DNA for the CDR3: TGTGCCAGCAGCCACGGACAGGACGGCTACACCTTC. This sequence encodes CASSHGQDGYTF. The full variable domain, completed using reference TRBV11-3 and TRBJ1-2, is EAGVVQSPRYKIIEKKQPVAFWCNPISGHNTLYWYLQNLGQGPELLIRYENEEAVDDSQLPKDRFSAERLKGVDSTLKIQPAELGDSAVYLCASSHGQDGYTFGSGTRLTVV.